These 22 T cell receptor beta chains share one sample of origin, sequenced in a study of T cell clones after liver transplantation. Sequenced by immunoSEQ multiplex PCR; TCRdb stores in-frame clones only, minus some. The sample consists of approximately 68,000 clones, 80% of them appearing once. Source: CD4+ T cells from blood, taken before liver transplant. The receptors shown here come from a human donor who received a liver transplant.

The gene calls are TRBV6-5 and TRBJ2-3; 8 bases are a match to TRBD2. V shed 3 bases, J shed 2 bases, and the junction held 7 bases outside the gene matches. This CDR3 is 16 amino acids long. The germline V gene encodes CDR1 MNHEY and CDR2 SVGAGI. The CDR3 DNA is TGTGCCAGCAGTTATGGGAGTAGCGGGGCCACAGATACGCAGTATTTT. As protein: CASSYGSSGATDTQYF.

J is TRBJ2-4 and V is TRBV30; D is perhaps TRBD1 or TRBD2 (6 bases each). Germline V gene sequence: CDR1 GTSNPN, CDR2 SVGIG (reference sequence). Trimming left V 1 base short and J 1 base short, with 17 bases between. The CDR3 extends over 17 amino acids. CDR3 nucleotides: TGTGCCTGGAGTGAGCGGGCATGGGGGGCGGCCAAAAACATTCAGTACTTC. It specifies CAWSERAWGAAKNIQYF.

This chain joins TRBV19 and TRBJ1-5; possible D gene TRBD1, 5 bases. This CDR3 comprises 17 residues. Germline assignment: CDR1 LNHDA and CDR2 SQIVND (reference sequence). V was clipped by 1 base and J by 7 bases, with 20 bases between them. CDR3 sequence (DNA): TGTGCCAGTAGTATAGGAATAGCAAGAAGGGACGACCAGCCCCAGCATTTT. This gives the protein CASSIGIARRDDQPQHF.

The chain uses TRBV6-5 and TRBJ1-2, with TRBD1 identical over 8 bases. Trimming cost V 7 bases and J 8 bases; bases outside gene matches: 9. The CDR3 is 13 residues long. Germline V CDR1 and CDR2: MNHEY, SVGAGI. CDR3 loop: CASKGRTGSGYTF. The CDR3 DNA sequence: TGTGCCAGCAAGGGCCGGACAGGGAGCGGCTACACCTTC.

The chain uses TRBV28 and TRBJ1-1; D is perhaps TRBD1 (5 bases). This CDR3 has 14 amino acids. The V and J ends lost 2 bases and 5 bases respectively, with 12 bases between them. Germline CDR1 reads MDHEN; CDR2 reads SYDVKM. The chain's CDR3 is CASSLGQGRTEAFF. CDR3 nucleotides: TGTGCCAGCAGTTTAGGGCAGGGAAGGACTGAAGCTTTCTTT.

J is TRBJ2-5 and V is TRBV6-1, with 7 positions matching TRBD1. Germline V gene lookup returns CDR1 MNHNS and CDR2 SASEGT. CDR3 length equals 15 residues. The J segment lost 1 base and the V segment lost 6 bases, leaving 8 bases of the junction unmatched. This chain's CDR3 is CASSRRTGPQETQYF. The CDR3 region has the DNA TGTGCCAGCAGCCGCCGGACAGGCCCCCAAGAGACCCAGTACTTC.

The gene calls are TRBV18 and TRBJ2-1; 10 bases match TRBD2. Trimming at V came to 0 bases and at J to 10 bases, leaving 12 bases not matched to a gene. Germline values: CDR1 KGHSH, CDR2 LQKENI. This CDR3 comprises 17 residues. The CDR3 DNA sequence: TGTGCCAGCTCACCACCGGCGGTAGCGGGAGGTGTGGGCGAGCAGTTCTTC. Protein: CASSPPAVAGGVGEQFF.

The chain combines TRBV2 with TRBJ1-6, with 8 bases fitting TRBD1. The CDR3 has 19 amino acids. Trimming removed 6 bases from V and 0 bases from J; junction bases left unmatched: 13. Germline V gene sequence: CDR1 SNHLY, CDR2 FYNNEI. CDR3 region: CASRAGQGPLSSYNSPLHF. The CDR3 DNA reads TGTGCCAGCAGGGCCGGACAGGGCCCACTGAGCTCCTATAATTCACCCCTCCACTTT.

This chain uses TRBV19 with TRBJ1-5, with 9 bases that match TRBD1. V shed 6 bases and J 2 bases; nucleotides not matched to a gene: 5. Germline CDR1 LNHDA, CDR2 SQIVND (reference sequence). This CDR3 contains 15 residues. This CDR3 reads CASRGGQGGNQPQHF. CDR3 sequence (DNA): TGTGCCAGTAGAGGGGGACAGGGAGGCAATCAGCCCCAGCATTTT.

This clone has only one observation. The gene calls are TRBV4-3 and TRBJ1-1; no firm D call. Germline CDR1 is LGHNA and CDR2 is YSLEER. The V end lost 4 bases, the J end lost 1 base, and 13 bases lay between the germline ends. This CDR3 spans 15 amino acids. CDR3 amino acids: CASSLEGRANTEAFF. CDR3 coding DNA: TGCGCCAGCAGCCTGGAGGGCCGGGCGAACACTGAAGCTTTCTTT.

V is TRBV9 and J is TRBJ1-2; 9 bases align to TRBD1. The J segment lost 6 bases and the V segment lost 0 bases, leaving 6 bases of the junction unmatched. The CDR3 covers 15 residues. The germline V gene has CDR1 SGDLS and CDR2 YYNGEE. Here the CDR3 DNA reads TGTGCCAGCAGCGTAGCCGGAGGACAGGGGAATGGCTACACCTTC. It codes for CASSVAGGQGNGYTF. The full variable domain, with the rest looked up from reference TRBV9 and TRBJ1-2, is DSGVTQTPKHLITATGQRVTLRCSPRSGDLSVYWYQQSLDQGLQFLIQYYNGEERAKGNILERFSAQQFPDLHSELNLSSLELGDSALYFCASSVAGGQGNGYTFGSGTRLTVV.

This chain uses TRBV19 with TRBJ2-2; 7 positions match TRBD1. The CDR3 extends over 17 amino acids. Germline V gene data show CDR1 as LNHDA and CDR2 as SQIVND (reference sequence). Losses at the gene ends were 4 bases for V and 2 bases for J; bases not matched to a gene: 10. The CDR3, as DNA: TGTGCCAGTAGTAGTAGAGGAACAGGGGCAAACACCGGGGAGCTGTTTTTT. It is translated as CASSSRGTGANTGELFF.

Many counts were recorded for this clone. This sequence joins TRBV15 and TRBJ1-2; D uncertain. This CDR3 has 15 residues. The ends were cut back, 0 bases at V and 1 base at J, with 9 bases in the middle. Germline-derived CDR1 and CDR2 are LNHNV and YYDKDF (reference sequence). This CDR3 reads CATSREGGSNYGYTF. The CDR3 nucleotides read TGTGCCACCAGCAGAGAGGGCGGAAGTAACTATGGCTACACCTTC.

This chain connects TRBV19 to TRBJ1-1; D call uncertain. The CDR3 totals 13 residues. CDR1 is LNHDA and CDR2 is SQIVND in the germline V gene (reference sequence). V lost 3 bases and J 1 base, leaving 6 bases between the germline ends. CDR3 protein: CASSIRWNTEAFF. The CDR3, as DNA: TGTGCCAGTAGTATCCGTTGGAACACTGAAGCTTTCTTT.

The gene calls are TRBV28 and TRBJ2-7; D may match TRBD1 or TRBD2 (5 bases each). Trimming removed 1 base from V and 9 bases from J, with 13 bases in between. The germline V gene has CDR1 MDHEN and CDR2 SYDVKM. The length of the CDR3 is 13 residues. CDR3 in DNA: TGTGCCAGCAGTTTATCGGGACCCAAAGGGCAGTACTTC. Its protein product is CASSLSGPKGQYF.

The gene calls are TRBV5-1 and TRBJ1-1, with TRBD1 as a possible D gene (5 bases). Trimming stripped 0 bases from V and 0 bases from J, with 9 bases between. Germline V gene lookup returns CDR1 SGHRS and CDR2 YFSETQ. The CDR3 has 15 amino acids. The CDR3 protein is CASSLDGGVNTEAFF. In nucleotides, the CDR3 is TGCGCCAGCAGCTTGGATGGGGGGGTGAACACTGAAGCTTTCTTT.

V usage is TRBV27 and J usage is TRBJ1-1; 8 bases are shared with TRBD1. The V segment lost 7 bases and the J segment 1 base; nucleotides outside the gene matches: 5. CDR3 size: 14 residues. Germline V CDR1 and CDR2: MNHEY, SMNVEV (reference sequence). This CDR3 reads CASTAGGWNTEAFF. CDR3 sequence (DNA): TGTGCCAGCACCGCAGGGGGCTGGAACACTGAAGCTTTCTTT.

J is TRBJ1-1 and V is TRBV5-8, with 8 bases aligning to TRBD1. Germline CDR1 reads SGHTS; CDR2 reads YDEGEE. The CDR3 runs to 14 residues. Trimming removed 5 bases from V and 4 bases from J; junction bases left unmatched: 7. The CDR3 sequence is CASRERTGPTEAFF. The CDR3 DNA sequence: TGTGCCAGCAGGGAACGGACAGGGCCCACTGAAGCTTTCTTT.

This chain's CDR3 is CASSFRDRGSYEQYF. For the CDR3, the DNA is TGTGCCAGCAGTTTCCGGGACAGGGGTTCGTACGAGCAGTACTTC. The chain carries TRBV6-5 and TRBJ2-7, with 10 positions matching TRBD1. Germline V CDR1 and CDR2: MNHEY, SVGAGI. Trimming took 4 bases from V and 4 from J; bases not matched to a gene: 7. This CDR3 has 15 residues.

V is TRBV9 and J is TRBJ2-7, with a weak D call TRBD1 (6 bases). CDR1 and CDR2 from the germline V gene are SGDLS and YYNGEE. Between the trimmed V and J ends, which lost 0 bases and 0 bases, there was a span of 13 bases. The CDR3 totals 16 residues. CDR3 bases: TGTGCCAGCAGCGTAGGATCTCAGGGGCTCTCCTACGAGCAGTACTTC. It yields the protein CASSVGSQGLSYEQYF.

This clone has just one count. The genes are TRBV11-2 and TRBJ2-7, with 7 nucleotides matching TRBD1. Germline trimming cut 4 bases from V and 1 base from J; bases unmatched to any gene: 13. The CDR3 contains 17 residues. Germline loops: CDR1 SGHAT, CDR2 FQNNGV. The CDR3: CASSSLQGNSFSYEQYF. The CDR3 DNA follows: TGTGCCAGCAGCTCCCTACAGGGGAATTCGTTTTCCTACGAGCAGTACTTC.

The chain joins TRBV27 to TRBJ2-4, with 8 bases that match TRBD2. Germline-derived CDR1 and CDR2 are MNHEY and SMNVEV (reference sequence). This CDR3 has 13 amino acids. J lost 10 bases, V lost 6 bases, and 8 bases had no gene match. The CDR3 DNA sequence: TGTGCCAGCAGCACCGGGACTAGGGGTATTCAGTACTTC. It translates to CASSTGTRGIQYF.